This T cell receptor (beta chain) was recovered during a study of blood T cells in healthy people across ages. Across the whole study: Capture via template switching afforded approximately one barcoded beta molecule per two T cells.

Through a sample-barcoded 5' primer and a J-beta primer mix, a second PCR was run for roughly 7 to 11 cycles. Each cDNA molecule received a tag from a template-switch adaptor that had 12 random nucleotides. Each CDR3 protein is one row after TCRdb ran MiXCR on the 5' RACE reads. The sample contains about 640,000 distinct CDR3 sequences, roughly 41% of which appear only once. Ten or more counts support this clonotype. The origin of this receptor is a man at least 80 years old in good health. Sequencing was carried out using blood.

CDR3 DNA sequence: TGTGCCAGCACCTACCGAGCGGGGGGGCCTCATGAGCAGTTCTTC. Translated: CASTYRAGGPHEQFF. The chain couples TRBV6-2 or TRBV6-3 to TRBJ2-1, with 10 bases matching TRBD2. The CDR3 totals 15 residues. Germline V gene lookup returns CDR1 MNHEY and CDR2 SVGEGT. Germline trimming cut 7 bases from V and 8 bases from J; bases unmatched to any gene: 11.